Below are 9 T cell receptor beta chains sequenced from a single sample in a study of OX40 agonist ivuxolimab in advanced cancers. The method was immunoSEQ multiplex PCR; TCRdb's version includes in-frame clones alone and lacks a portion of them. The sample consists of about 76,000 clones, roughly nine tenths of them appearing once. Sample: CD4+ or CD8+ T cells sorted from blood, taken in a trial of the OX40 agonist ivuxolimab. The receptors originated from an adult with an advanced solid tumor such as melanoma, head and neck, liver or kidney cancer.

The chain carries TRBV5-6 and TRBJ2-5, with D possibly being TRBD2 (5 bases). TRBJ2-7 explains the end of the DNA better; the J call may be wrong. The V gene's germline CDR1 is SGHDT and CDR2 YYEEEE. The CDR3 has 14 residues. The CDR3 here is CASSLRLADYEQYF. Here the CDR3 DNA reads TGTGCCAGCAGCTTGAGGCTAGCAGACTACGAGCAGTACTTC.

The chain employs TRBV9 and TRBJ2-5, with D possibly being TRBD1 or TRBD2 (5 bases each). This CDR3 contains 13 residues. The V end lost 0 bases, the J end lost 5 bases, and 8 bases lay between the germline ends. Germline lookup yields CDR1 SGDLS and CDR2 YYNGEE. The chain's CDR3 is CASSVVGPETQYF. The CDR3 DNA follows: TGTGCCAGCAGCGTAGTGGGACCCGAGACCCAGTACTTC.

CDR3 nucleotides: TGTGCCAGCAGTTCACGGGACCCCGTCACTCAGCCCCAGCATTTT. Its protein is CASSSRDPVTQPQHF. The chain recombines TRBV27 with TRBJ1-5; D possibly corresponds to TRBD1 (5 bases). Germline V lookup: CDR1 MNHEY, CDR2 SMNVEV (reference sequence). V lost 4 bases and J 6 bases, leaving 16 bases between the germline ends. The CDR3 has 15 residues.

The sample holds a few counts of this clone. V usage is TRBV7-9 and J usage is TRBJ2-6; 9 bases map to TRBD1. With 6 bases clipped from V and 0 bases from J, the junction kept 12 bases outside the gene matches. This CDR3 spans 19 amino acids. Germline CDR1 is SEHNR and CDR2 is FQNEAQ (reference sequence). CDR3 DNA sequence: TGTGCCAGCAGGACTCCCCTAGGGACAGGGAACTCTGGGGCCAACGTCCTGACTTTC. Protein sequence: CASRTPLGTGNSGANVLTF. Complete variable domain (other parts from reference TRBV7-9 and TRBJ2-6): DTGVSQNPRHKITKRGQNVTFRCDPISEHNRLYWYRQTLGQGPEFLTYFQNEAQLEKSRLLSDRFSAERPKGSFSTLEIQRTEQGDSAMYLCASRTPLGTGNSGANVLTFGAGSRLTVL.

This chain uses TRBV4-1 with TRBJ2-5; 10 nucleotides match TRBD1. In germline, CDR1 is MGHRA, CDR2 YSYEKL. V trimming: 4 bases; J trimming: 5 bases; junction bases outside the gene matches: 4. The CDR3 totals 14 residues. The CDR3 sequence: CASSPTGGAETQYF. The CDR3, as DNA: TGCGCCAGCAGCCCGACAGGGGGCGCGGAGACCCAGTACTTC.

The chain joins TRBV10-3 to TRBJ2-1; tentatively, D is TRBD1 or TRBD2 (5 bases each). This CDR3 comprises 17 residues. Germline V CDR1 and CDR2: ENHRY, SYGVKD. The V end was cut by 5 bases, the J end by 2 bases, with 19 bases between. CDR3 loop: CAISTGTHLGAYNEQFF. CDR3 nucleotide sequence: TGTGCCATCAGTACCGGGACCCACCTGGGGGCCTACAATGAGCAGTTCTTC.

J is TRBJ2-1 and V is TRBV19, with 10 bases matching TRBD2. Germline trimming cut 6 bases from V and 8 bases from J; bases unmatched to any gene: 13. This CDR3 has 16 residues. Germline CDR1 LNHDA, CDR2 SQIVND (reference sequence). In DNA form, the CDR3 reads TGTGCCAGTAGAAGAATAGATGGACTAGCGGTAGATGAGCAGTTCTTC. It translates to CASRRIDGLAVDEQFF.

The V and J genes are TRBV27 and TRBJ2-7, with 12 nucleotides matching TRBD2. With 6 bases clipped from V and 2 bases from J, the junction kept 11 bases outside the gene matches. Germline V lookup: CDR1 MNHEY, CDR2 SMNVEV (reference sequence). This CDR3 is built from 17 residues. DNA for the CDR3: TGTGCCAGCAGCAAGGGACTAGCGGGTTCCCCCACCTACGAGCAGTACTTC. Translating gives CASSKGLAGSPTYEQYF.

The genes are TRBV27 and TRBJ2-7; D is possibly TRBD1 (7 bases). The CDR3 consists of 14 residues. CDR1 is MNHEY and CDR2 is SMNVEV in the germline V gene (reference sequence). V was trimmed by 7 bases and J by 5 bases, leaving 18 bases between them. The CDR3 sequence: CASTDPGGFHEQYF. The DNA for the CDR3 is TGTGCCAGCACCGATCCAGGGGGGTTTCACGAGCAGTACTTC.